Here is one T cell receptor (beta chain) with its context. The table lists this clonotype with many counts. This receptor's antigen is unknown. Base qualities were left out, and no much larger clone turns up one base away. Instrument on record: Illumina HiSeq 1500. TCRdb reprocessing: public reads trimmed at Q25 with fastp, clones called with MiXCR, in-frame beta chains kept. Duplicate CDR3 protein sequences are folded into a single record with the most common DNA and genes. Here the sample has approximately 250,000 distinct CDR3 sequences; approximately 6.7% occur a single time. The ten largest clones take up around 6.9% of the sample. The data were taken from a study of T cell repertoires in cytomegalovirus infection (dated by TCRdb to about 2019). Turning to the overall study: Donor HLA type was relevant to the analysis, because carriage of CMV infection together with the matching HLA type was indicated by public TCR beta signatures. Points the paper makes about the study in general: In the ex vivo response, HLA-C-restricted CMV-specific TCR beta clonotypes were dominant, and in two of eight donors the single most frequent clonotype came from this HLA-C-restricted group. Carriers of CMV infection plus the relevant HLA type were discriminated by the cumulative frequency of public TCR beta family members in the study cohort and in an independent roughly 380-donor cohort.

The germline V gene encodes CDR1 SGHTA and CDR2 FQGNSA. The CDR3 goes from the cysteine to the phenylalanine over 15 residues. Solely the CDR3 DNA is kept, with 45 bases framed from the first base. Between the V and J ends, shortened by 4 bases and 0 bases respectively, the junction contains 13 bases. Rearrangement joined TRBV7-2 to TRBJ2-7; perhaps TRBD2 is the D gene, with 5 bases matching. The sequence was obtained from a human donor in good health (CMV status not recorded). Some clones in this sample may be carry-over from other donors' samples. The sample consisted of PBMCs. At the DNA level, the sequence is TGTGCCAGCAGCTCGTGGAGGAGCGTCTCCTACGAGCAGTACTTC. It is translated as CASSSWRSVSYEQYF.